The 21 T cell receptor beta chains below all came from one sample that was sequenced in a study of identical twins. TCRdb reprocessed the 5' RACE reads with MiXCR, giving one entry per CDR3 protein. The profile shows about 660,000 distinct CDR3 sequences, approximately 9% of them singletons. A further study also used this sample, focusing on yellow fever vaccine responses in identical twins.

Sequencing was performed on PBMCs. The receptor set was obtained from a woman younger than 35 in good health.

J is TRBJ1-1 and V is TRBV7-9; D gene uncertain. V was cut by 5 bases and J by 1 base, with 8 bases left in between. The V gene's germline CDR1 is SEHNR and CDR2 FQNEAQ (reference sequence). This CDR3 is 13 amino acids long. The CDR3 DNA is TGTGCCAGCAGCCCCGAGCAGAACACTGAAGCTTTCTTT. As protein: CASSPEQNTEAFF.

This clonotype came up a few times. V is TRBV12-3 or TRBV12-4 and J is TRBJ2-2; 8 nucleotides agree with TRBD2. Germline trimming cut 6 bases from V and 5 bases from J; bases unmatched to any gene: 14. CDR3 size: 17 residues. The CDR3 sequence: CASSPRSAGGGTGELFF. The CDR3 coding sequence is TGTGCCAGCAGCCCCCGGTCCGCGGGAGGAGGGACCGGGGAGCTGTTTTTT.

The chain is built from TRBV7-9 and TRBJ1-1; D not resolved. Trimming took off 5 bases at V and 5 bases at J, with 0 bases between the two ends. The CDR3 sequence is 9 residues long. Per germline, CDR1 SEHNR and CDR2 FQNEAQ (reference sequence). The CDR3 coding sequence is TGTGCCAGCAGCACTGAAGCTTTCTTT. Encoded protein: CASSTEAFF.

V gene TRBV12-3 or TRBV12-4 combines with J gene TRBJ2-2, with TRBD2 matching over 11 bases. V lost 6 bases, J lost 2 bases, and 11 bases stayed unmatched. The CDR3 is 18 amino acids. The CDR3 here is CASRPGLADHFNTGELFF. CDR3 nucleotide sequence: TGTGCCAGCAGACCGGGACTAGCGGACCACTTTAACACCGGGGAGCTGTTTTTT.

This clonotype has just a few counts. The gene calls are TRBV10-3 and TRBJ2-1; D unclear. Per the germline V gene, CDR1 is ENHRY and CDR2 is SYGVKD. The CDR3 has 15 amino acids. V was cut by 5 bases and J by 0 bases, with 11 bases left in between. CDR3 protein: CAISSVQTSYNEQFF. The CDR3 DNA is TGTGCCATCAGTTCCGTACAGACCTCCTACAATGAGCAGTTCTTC.

This clonotype occurred many times. The chain recombines TRBV6-4 with TRBJ2-1, with D possibly matching TRBD1 (5 bases). Per the germline V gene, CDR1 is MRHNA and CDR2 is SNTAGT. The CDR3 covers 15 residues. Trimming cost V 4 bases and J 1 base, with 11 bases left between them. The CDR3 spells CASSGQGGSYNEQFF. CDR3 bases: TGTGCCAGCAGTGGGCAGGGTGGGTCCTACAATGAGCAGTTCTTC.

This clonotype showed up just a few times. V gene TRBV6-1 combines with J gene TRBJ2-7; D unresolved. Germline V gives CDR1 MNHNS, CDR2 SASEGT. V lost 7 bases and J 6 bases, leaving 16 bases between the germline ends. This CDR3 is 13 amino acids long. Here the CDR3 reads CASTGPVAGEQYF. The CDR3 DNA is TGTGCCAGCACGGGTCCCGTCGCTGGCGAGCAGTACTTC.

This clonotype was observed a few times. The chain recombines TRBV28 with TRBJ2-3; no definite D call. V was shortened by 7 bases and J by 6 bases, with 14 bases between the two germline ends. Germline V lookup: CDR1 MDHEN, CDR2 SYDVKM. The CDR3 sequence is 13 residues long. The CDR3 here is CASKDMKGDTQYF. The DNA of the CDR3 is TGTGCCAGCAAAGACATGAAAGGGGATACGCAGTATTTT.

This clonotype was detected ten times or more. The J gene is TRBJ2-1, the V gene TRBV5-1; TRBD1 aligns across 10 bases. This CDR3 is built from 15 residues. The junction had 6 bases not matched to a gene; V was cut back by 4 bases and J by 5 bases. Germline CDR1 and CDR2: SGHRS and YFSETQ. CDR3: CASSPGQGYHNEQFF. CDR3 nucleotides: TGCGCCAGCAGCCCGGGACAGGGGTACCACAATGAGCAGTTCTTC.

This clonotype was detected many times. V gene TRBV28 combines with J gene TRBJ2-7; no clear D. This CDR3 comprises 15 residues. Trimming removed 6 bases at V and 0 bases at J, with 15 bases between. Germline CDR1 MDHEN, CDR2 SYDVKM. The CDR3 loop is CASSSNGRHSYEQYF. In DNA, the CDR3 is TGTGCCAGCAGCTCAAACGGACGGCACTCCTACGAGCAGTACTTC.

The chain has TRBV20-1 and TRBJ2-2; 7 nucleotides agree with TRBD1. J was trimmed by 6 bases and V by 2 bases; bases with no gene match: 9. CDR3 length equals 15 residues. Germline assignment: CDR1 DFQATT and CDR2 SNEGSKA (reference sequence). The CDR3 protein is CSARPTGVRAGELFF. The CDR3 DNA sequence: TGCAGTGCTAGACCCACAGGGGTCAGGGCCGGGGAGCTGTTTTTT.

This clonotype was found a few times. The chain employs TRBV11-2 and TRBJ2-2; TRBD2 aligns across 9 bases. V lost 5 bases and J lost 8; bases outside the gene matches: 9. Germline values: CDR1 SGHAT, CDR2 FQNNGV. There are 15 residues in the CDR3. This chain's CDR3 is CASSERGAIGGELFF. The CDR3 nucleotides read TGTGCCAGCAGCGAGCGGGGGGCCATAGGGGGGGAGCTGTTTTTT.

This clonotype came up many times. This chain uses TRBV5-1 with TRBJ2-7; 10 bases are shared with TRBD2. Trimming at V came to 1 base and at J to 0 bases, leaving 1 base not matched to a gene. Germline CDR1 SGHRS, CDR2 YFSETQ. The CDR3 is 15 residues long. The CDR3 here is CASSLTSGNSYEQYF. CDR3 sequence (DNA): TGCGCCAGCAGCTTGACTAGCGGGAACTCCTACGAGCAGTACTTC.

In this sample, this clonotype turned up many times. The chain links TRBV15 to TRBJ2-1; 10 bases map to TRBD2. The length of the CDR3 is 15 residues. The J segment lost 0 bases and the V segment lost 8 bases, leaving 4 bases of the junction unmatched. The germline V gene has CDR1 LNHNV and CDR2 YYDKDF (reference sequence). The CDR3 loop reads CATALAGDSYNEQFF. CDR3 sequence (DNA): TGTGCCACCGCGCTAGCGGGGGACTCCTACAATGAGCAGTTCTTC. Full variable domain (outside the CDR3, taken from reference TRBV15 and TRBJ2-1): DAMVIQNPRYQVTQFGKPVTLSCSQTLNHNVMYWYQQKSSQAPKLLFHYYDKDFNNEADTPDNFQSRRPNTSFCFLDIRSPGLGDTAMYLCATALAGDSYNEQFFGPGTRLTVL.

Details on this clonotype: An end of the junction differs from the germline gene, which may be a read error. V usage is TRBV7-7 and J usage is TRBJ2-5; 7 bases line up with TRBD2. The CDR3 totals 15 residues. CDR1 and CDR2 (germline): SSHAT, FNYEAQ (reference sequence). CDR3 region: CASSWSERDGETQYF. The CDR3 DNA follows: TGTGCTAGCAGCTGGAGCGAGCGGGATGGGGAGACCCAGTACTTC. The whole variable domain, filled in from reference TRBV7-7 and TRBJ2-5, reads GAGVSQSPRYKVTKRGQDVTLRCDPISSHATLYWYQQALGQGPEFLTYFNYEAQPDKSGLPSDRFSAERPEGSISTLTIQRTEQRDSAMYRCASSWSERDGETQYFGPGTRLLVL.

The rearrangement links TRBV6-6 to TRBJ2-3, with 7 bases that match TRBD2. Germline CDR1 MNHNY, CDR2 SVGAGI (reference sequence). The CDR3 covers 16 residues. After removal of 7 bases from V and 3 bases from J, the junction contained 13 bases not matched to a gene. CDR3 sequence reads: CASTPGRGSFTDTQYF. Written as DNA, the CDR3 is TGTGCCAGCACCCCGGGCCGCGGGAGTTTTACAGATACGCAGTATTTT.

V is TRBV19 and J is TRBJ2-1, with 12 bases fitting TRBD2. The V and J ends lost 5 bases and 8 bases, in that order; junction bases with no gene match: 7. There are 15 residues in the CDR3. Germline V gives CDR1 LNHDA, CDR2 SQIVND (reference sequence). The CDR3 DNA sequence: TGTGCCAGTAGTTGGACTAGCGGGGTTTTGTATGAGCAGTTCTTC. Translated, it gives CASSWTSGVLYEQFF.

Ten or more counts support this clonotype. One end of the junction does not line up with germline, which may come from a read error. V usage is TRBV4-3 and J usage is TRBJ2-2; a weak D match, TRBD2 (6 bases). Germline V gene sequence: CDR1 LGHNA, CDR2 YSLEER. The CDR3 length is 15 residues. The CDR3 sequence is CASSQGSGLTGELFF. The CDR3 DNA follows: TGCGCCAGCAGCCAAGGTAGCGGTCTGACCGGAGAGCTGTTTTTT.

The rearrangement links TRBV28 to TRBJ2-3, with 10 bases lining up with TRBD1. The CDR3 is 15 residues long. In germline, CDR1 is MDHEN, CDR2 SYDVKM. The junction had 9 bases not matched to a gene; V was cut back by 8 bases and J by 4 bases. Written as DNA, the CDR3 is TGTGCCAGCTGCACCGGGACAGGGGTCGCAGATACGCAGTATTTT. This codes for CASCTGTGVADTQYF.

This clonotype showed up many times. This chain uses TRBV6-5 with TRBJ2-3; 14 bases agree with TRBD2. The CDR3 totals 17 residues. Germline loops: CDR1 MNHEY, CDR2 SVGAGI. The V segment lost 4 bases and the J segment 6 bases; nucleotides outside the gene matches: 9. CDR3 nucleotides: TGTGCCAGCAGTTCACCGGGACTAGCGGGAGTAAGCGATACGCAGTATTTT. Amino acid sequence: CASSSPGLAGVSDTQYF.

The table lists this clonotype with many counts. The rearrangement uses TRBV6-1 and TRBJ1-3; D unclear. The V end lost 0 bases, the J end lost 0 bases, and 9 bases lay between the germline ends. Per the germline V gene, CDR1 is MNHNS and CDR2 is SASEGT. This CDR3 is built from 16 residues. This chain's CDR3 is CASSEATDFSGNTIYF. DNA for the CDR3: TGTGCCAGCAGTGAAGCCACGGATTTCTCTGGAAACACCATATATTTT.